One and the same sample provided the 21 T cell receptor beta chains below, sequenced in a study of T cell changes during pregnancy in multiple sclerosis. The assay was immunoSEQ multiplex PCR, and TCRdb's table has in-frame clones only and misses some. The sample shows tens of thousands of clones, about 93% of them seen only once. The source material was CD4+ T cells from peripheral blood mononuclear cells, sampled in the third trimester of pregnancy. Every receptor here comes from a female donor with multiple sclerosis, enrolled in a pregnancy study.

The rearrangement links TRBV7-6 to TRBJ2-3; a weak D match, TRBD1 (6 bases). There are 15 residues in the CDR3. CDR1 is SGHVS, CDR2 FNYEAQ, per germline. The ends were cut back, 0 bases at V and 4 bases at J, with 11 bases in the middle. CDR3 in DNA: TGTGCCAGCAGCTTAGCAGCCAGGGGCGCAGATACGCAGTATTTT. Residues: CASSLAARGADTQYF.

This chain uses TRBV4-3 with TRBJ2-1; the D gene is possibly TRBD1 (5 bases). Germline CDR1 LGHNA, CDR2 YSLEER. Trimming removed 1 base from V and 10 bases from J, with 17 bases in between. This CDR3 region has 15 residues. The CDR3 loop reads CASSQAFQGVREQFF. The DNA for the CDR3 is TGCGCCAGCAGCCAAGCGTTCCAAGGGGTGAGGGAGCAGTTCTTC.

In DNA form, the CDR3 reads TGTGCCAGCAGTGTGGGACTGGGGCCAACAGATACGCAGTATTTT. Its translation is CASSVGLGPTDTQYF. The genes are TRBV6-4 and TRBJ2-3; D perhaps matches TRBD2 (6 bases). V lost 4 bases, J lost 3 bases, and 14 bases lay in between. This CDR3 is built from 15 residues. The germline V gene has CDR1 MRHNA and CDR2 SNTAGT.

This chain uses TRBV20-1 with TRBJ2-3; the D is unclear. Per germline, CDR1 DFQATT and CDR2 SNEGSKA (reference sequence). CDR3 size: 11 residues. Trimming pared 6 bases from V and 5 bases from J, leaving 9 bases between. The CDR3 bases are TGCAGTGCAGCCCACCAAGATACGCAGTATTTT. Amino acid sequence: CSAAHQDTQYF.

The chain carries TRBV5-4 and TRBJ2-1, with 9 nucleotides matching TRBD2. The CDR3 totals 15 residues. The V segment lost 3 bases and the J segment 7 bases; nucleotides outside the gene matches: 8. CDR1 is SGHNT and CDR2 is YYREEE in the germline V gene (reference sequence). In DNA, the CDR3 is TGTGCCAGCAGCTCATGGGCGGGGGGGCGGAATGAGCAGTTCTTC. This codes for CASSSWAGGRNEQFF.

CDR3 in DNA: TGTGCCAGCAGTCCCGGACAGGGCCGATTAGGGTTAGGGTACTTC. Translating it yields CASSPGQGRLGLGYF. V gene TRBV6-1 combines with J gene TRBJ2-7; 8 bases align to TRBD1. Germline V gives CDR1 MNHNS, CDR2 SASEGT. This CDR3 region has 15 residues. Germline trimming cut 5 bases from V and 12 bases from J; bases unmatched to any gene: 18.

The chain has TRBV21-1 and TRBJ2-3; the D call TRBD2 from the table was never checked on the DNA. TRBV21-1 is tagged as a pseudogene. The CDR3 runs 13 residues. CDR3: CAPVPPVADTQYF. CDR3 DNA sequence: TGTGCCCCGGTCCCACCGGTCGCAGATACGCAGTATTTT.

The chain is built from TRBV6-6 and TRBJ2-1, with D hard to call. V lost 4 bases and J 10 bases, leaving 11 bases between the germline ends. Germline CDR1 MNHNY, CDR2 SVGAGI (reference sequence). This CDR3 region has 12 residues. CDR3 region: CASSSPAGEQFF. CDR3 in DNA: TGTGCCAGCAGTTCACCAGCCGGGGAGCAGTTCTTC.

In DNA, the CDR3 is TGTGCCAGTAGTATTTTGAGACAGGGGGGCTACAATGAGCAGTTCTTC. Protein sequence: CASSILRQGGYNEQFF. The rearrangement joins TRBV19 to TRBJ2-1, with 9 bases aligning to TRBD1. The germline CDR1 and CDR2 sequences are LNHDA and SQIVND (reference sequence). The junction had 6 bases not matched to a gene; V was cut back by 3 bases and J by 3 bases. This CDR3 has 16 residues.

This clone was counted a single time. This chain uses TRBV18 with TRBJ1-4; 8 nucleotides agree with TRBD1. The ends lost 1 base at V and 6 bases at J; junction bases unmatched: 10. The CDR3 covers 17 residues. CDR1 is KGHSH, CDR2 LQKENI, per germline. The CDR3 protein is CASSPRSRGPGDEKLFF. The DNA for the CDR3 is TGTGCCAGCTCACCACGAAGCAGGGGGCCCGGCGATGAAAAACTGTTTTTT.

The V and J genes are TRBV7-8 and TRBJ2-5, with TRBD2 identical over 8 bases. This CDR3 region has 15 residues. The ends lost 2 bases at V and 2 bases at J; junction bases unmatched: 4. CDR1 is SGHVS, CDR2 FQNEAQ, per germline. CDR3 DNA: TGTGCCAGCAGCTTATTTACGGGAGGGCAAGAGACCCAGTACTTC. Its protein is CASSLFTGGQETQYF.

The chain combines TRBV7-6 with TRBJ2-4; TRBD1 is a possible D gene (5 bases). Trimming took off 1 base at V and 14 bases at J, with 12 bases between the two ends. This CDR3 comprises 12 residues. Looked up from germline, CDR1 is SGHVS and CDR2 is FNYEAQ. The CDR3 region has the DNA TGTGCCAGCAGCTTAGTAGGCAGGGTTGAGTACTTC. Translation: CASSLVGRVEYF.

The chain combines TRBV6-1 with TRBJ2-3; TRBD2 matches 7 bases. Trimming cost V 7 bases and J 5 bases; bases outside gene matches: 3. The CDR3 covers 12 residues. Germline lookup yields CDR1 MNHNS and CDR2 SASEGT. Here the CDR3 reads CASKIAGDTQYF. The CDR3 region has the DNA TGTGCCAGCAAAATAGCGGGAGATACGCAGTATTTT.

This chain links TRBV7-2 with TRBJ2-7; 10 bases match TRBD2. Trimming at V came to 3 bases and at J to 6 bases, leaving 5 bases not matched to a gene. Per the germline V gene, CDR1 is SGHTA and CDR2 is FQGNSA. This CDR3 is built from 14 residues. In DNA form, the CDR3 reads TGTGCCAGCAGCTTCATAGCGGGAGGCTTCGAGCAGTACTTC. Its protein product is CASSFIAGGFEQYF.

In this sample, this clone turned up once. One junction end disagrees with the germline gene, perhaps due to a read error. This chain links TRBV6-5 with TRBJ2-5, with 7 bases lining up with TRBD2. The CDR3 length is 15 residues. CDR1 and CDR2 from the germline V gene are MNHEY and SVGAGI. CDR3 protein: CASSYSMTSRETQYF. CDR3 DNA: TGTGCCAGCAGCTACTCAATGACTAGCCGGGAGACCCAGTACTTC.

The chain carries TRBV7-2 and TRBJ1-4, with D possibly TRBD1 on 6 matching bases. The CDR3 runs to 14 residues. The V gene lost 1 base and the J gene lost 8 bases, with 11 bases spanning the gap. CDR1 is SGHTA, CDR2 FQGNSA, per germline. Here the CDR3 reads CASSLGGGWEKLFF. The DNA of the CDR3 is TGTGCCAGCAGCTTAGGCGGGGGCTGGGAAAAACTGTTTTTT.

The V call is TRBV6-1, the J call TRBJ2-7, with 8 bases identical to TRBD1. This CDR3 spans 13 amino acids. Trimming cost V 8 bases and J 1 base; bases outside gene matches: 4. CDR1 is MNHNS, CDR2 SASEGT, per germline. CDR3 nucleotide sequence: TGTGCCAGCCAACAGGGGGGATCCTACGAGCAGTACTTC. Its protein is CASQQGGSYEQYF.

The J gene is TRBJ2-1, the V gene TRBV2; TRBD2 matches at 9 bases. The trim removed 6 bases at V and 4 bases at J, leaving 7 bases unmatched. Germline values: CDR1 SNHLY, CDR2 FYNNEI. CDR3 length: 15 residues. CDR3 coding DNA: TGTGCCAGCAGACTGACTAGCGGTATGTACAATGAGCAGTTCTTC. Translating it yields CASRLTSGMYNEQFF.

The CDR3 nucleotides are TGTGCCAGCTCCATCCAGGGTAGGGACACTGAAGCTTTCTTT. Protein sequence: CASSIQGRDTEAFF. The rearrangement joins TRBV18 to TRBJ1-1, with D perhaps TRBD1 (5 bases). Trimming took 6 bases from V and 3 from J, leaving 14 bases between them. This CDR3 has 14 residues. The V gene's germline CDR1 is KGHSH and CDR2 LQKENI.

CDR3 sequence reads: CASSVDRGYDTQYF. The CDR3 nucleotides are TGTGCCAGCAGCGTAGACAGGGGGTACGATACGCAGTATTTT. V gene TRBV9 combines with J gene TRBJ2-3; 8 bases are a match to TRBD1. Germline CDR1 is SGDLS and CDR2 is YYNGEE. This CDR3 region has 14 residues. V gave up 0 bases and J gave up 6 bases; unmatched junction bases: 3.

The V gene is TRBV29-1, the J gene TRBJ1-1; 7 positions agree with TRBD1. Germline V lookup: CDR1 SQVTM, CDR2 ANQGSEA. V shed 6 bases, J shed 1 base, and the junction held 5 bases outside the gene matches. CDR3 size: 13 residues. CDR3 amino acids: CSVRGQPNTEAFF. In nucleotides, the CDR3 is TGCAGCGTCCGGGGACAGCCGAACACTGAAGCTTTCTTT.